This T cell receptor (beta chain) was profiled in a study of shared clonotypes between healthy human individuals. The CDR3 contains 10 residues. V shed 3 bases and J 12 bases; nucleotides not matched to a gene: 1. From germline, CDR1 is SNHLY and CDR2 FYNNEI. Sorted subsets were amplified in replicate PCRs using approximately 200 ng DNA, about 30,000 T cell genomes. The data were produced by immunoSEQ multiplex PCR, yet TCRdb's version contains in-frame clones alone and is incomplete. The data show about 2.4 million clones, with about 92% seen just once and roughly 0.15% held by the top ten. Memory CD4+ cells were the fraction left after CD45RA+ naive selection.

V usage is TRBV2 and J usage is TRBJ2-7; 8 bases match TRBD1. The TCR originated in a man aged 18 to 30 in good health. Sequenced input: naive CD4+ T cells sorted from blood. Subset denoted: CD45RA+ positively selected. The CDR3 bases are TGTGCCAGCAGTGAGCAGGGGGCGTACTTC. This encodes CASSEQGAYF.